Listed below are T cell receptor beta chains from one sample, sequenced in a study of CD8 T cells in ankylosing spondylitis. TCRdb recomputed calls from the 5' RACE reads with MiXCR, one row per CDR3 protein. The sample lists 200,000 to 250,000 distinct CDR3 sequences, approximately 20% occurring once. The specimen was blood, either unsorted or a sorted T cell fraction (not recorded which). The receptors derive from a male donor with ankylosing spondylitis. The CDR3 runs from the conserved cysteine through the conserved F or W. Each record gives: CDR3 DNA, CDR3 protein, V gene, D gene, J gene, clone size. A D gene is named only where the DNA matches it firmly. Clone size appears in some rows only: once, few, many, or a class for an expanded clone.

cdr3_nt: TGCAGCGTGAAACTAGCGAGCTCCTACAATGAGCAGTTCTTC
cdr3_aa: CSVKLASSYNEQFF
v_call: TRBV29-1
d_call: TRBD2
j_call: TRBJ2-1
clone_size: many

cdr3_nt: TGTGCCAGCAGTTTAGTAGGGTTGGAGCAGTACTTC
cdr3_aa: CASSLVGLEQYF
v_call: TRBV12-3/TRBV12-4
d_call: -
j_call: TRBJ2-7
clone_size: -

cdr3_nt: TGTGCCAGCAGTTTAGTAGGGGGACCTCACTACGAGCAGTACTTC
cdr3_aa: CASSLVGGPHYEQYF
v_call: TRBV28
d_call: -
j_call: TRBJ2-7
clone_size: -

cdr3_nt: TGTGCCAGCAGTGAACTAGCGGGGGCCCCCTACGAGCAGTACTTC
cdr3_aa: CASSELAGAPYEQYF
v_call: TRBV28
d_call: TRBD2
j_call: TRBJ2-7
clone_size: -

cdr3_nt: TGCAGTGCTAGAAGAGAAGATTACAATGAGCAGTTCTTC
cdr3_aa: CSARREDYNEQFF
v_call: TRBV20-1
d_call: -
j_call: TRBJ2-1
clone_size: few

cdr3_nt: TGTGCCAGCAGCAGCAGGGGCGGGGGGCCTCTCACCGGGGAGCTGTTTTTT
cdr3_aa: CASSSRGGGPLTGELFF
v_call: TRBV11-2
d_call: TRBD2
j_call: TRBJ2-2
clone_size: -

cdr3_nt: TGTGCCTGGAGTCATCGTCTGGGCGGGGAGCTGTTTTTT
cdr3_aa: CAWSHRLGGELFF
v_call: TRBV30
d_call: -
j_call: TRBJ2-2
clone_size: few

cdr3_nt: TGTGCCATCAGTGAGTCGTGGACAGGCGGGGATGAGACCCAGTACTTC
cdr3_aa: CAISESWTGGDETQYF
v_call: TRBV10-3
d_call: -
j_call: TRBJ2-5
clone_size: few

cdr3_nt: TGTGCCAGCAGCCCGGGGTTGGGACTAGCTCTTTTAGATGAGCAGTTCTTC
cdr3_aa: CASSPGLGLALLDEQFF
v_call: TRBV7-9
d_call: TRBD2
j_call: TRBJ2-1
clone_size: -

cdr3_nt: TGCGCCAGCAGCCAACGGGCGGGAGGGCTCAATGAGCAGTTCTTC
cdr3_aa: CASSQRAGGLNEQFF
v_call: TRBV4-3
d_call: TRBD2
j_call: TRBJ2-1
clone_size: -

cdr3_nt: TGTGCCAGCAGCCAAGCCAGGGTGAACACTGAAGCTTTCTTT
cdr3_aa: CASSQARVNTEAFF
v_call: TRBV3-1
d_call: -
j_call: TRBJ1-1
clone_size: many

cdr3_nt: TGTGCCAGCAGCCAAGTAGTGGGGGGACTTAACAATGAGCAGTTCTTC
cdr3_aa: CASSQVVGGLNNEQFF
v_call: TRBV4-2
d_call: -
j_call: TRBJ2-1
clone_size: -

cdr3_nt: TGTGCCAGCAGCCCGGAGCGGGGCCTCACAGATACGCAGTATTTT
cdr3_aa: CASSPERGLTDTQYF
v_call: TRBV28
d_call: TRBD2
j_call: TRBJ2-3
clone_size: few

cdr3_nt: TGTGCCAGCACTAACACCTCTGGGGCCAACGTCCTGACTTTC
cdr3_aa: CASTNTSGANVLTF
v_call: TRBV12-3/TRBV12-4
d_call: -
j_call: TRBJ2-6
clone_size: few

cdr3_nt: TGCGCCAGCAGCCACGTGACAGGGTACGGGAACGAGCAGTACTTC
cdr3_aa: CASSHVTGYGNEQYF
v_call: TRBV4-1
d_call: TRBD1
j_call: TRBJ2-7
clone_size: few

cdr3_nt: TGTGCCAGCAGCTTAGCGCCCTATGGCTACACCTTC
cdr3_aa: CASSLAPYGYTF
v_call: TRBV13
d_call: -
j_call: TRBJ1-2
clone_size: -